These 6 T cell receptor beta chains originate from one sample sequenced in a study of T cell repertoires in cytomegalovirus infection (dated by TCRdb to the late 2010s). TCRdb shows the sequencer as Illumina HiSeq 1500. TCRdb took the public reads, trimmed them with fastp at Q25, ran MiXCR for clone calling and kept in-frame beta chains. Each CDR3 protein gets just one entry, which takes the most common genes and DNA from the rows behind it. The sample includes just under 550,000 distinct CDR3 sequences, with about 25% observed a single time. About 13% of the sample lies in the top ten. Sequencing was done on a sample of PBMCs. Source of these receptors: a human donor in good health (CMV status not recorded). Some clones in this sample may be carry-over from other donors' samples.

V usage is TRBV14 and J usage is TRBJ2-1, with a possible D match to TRBD2 (6 bases). The germline V gene encodes CDR1 SGHDN and CDR2 FVKESK. There are 17 residues in the CDR3. Trimming cost V 5 bases and J 4 bases, with 21 bases left between them. The CDR3 region is CASSERRLTSWYNEQFF. For the CDR3, the DNA is TGTGCCAGCAGCGAGCGCAGGTTAACTAGCTGGTACAATGAGCAGTTCTTC.

This clonotype occurred many times. The chain combines TRBV7-2 with TRBJ2-1; D possibly corresponds to TRBD2 (6 bases). This CDR3 is built from 15 residues. Germline assignment: CDR1 SGHTA and CDR2 FQGNSA. Deletions cut 1 base from V and 8 bases from J, with 15 bases between. CDR3 sequence reads: CASSLEAGPSDEQFF. The CDR3 DNA is TGTGCCAGCAGCTTAGAGGCAGGACCTAGCGATGAGCAGTTCTTC.

The chain is built from TRBV7-2 and TRBJ2-4; 7 nucleotides align to TRBD2. There are 15 residues in the CDR3. V trimming: 0 bases; J trimming: 7 bases; junction bases outside the gene matches: 6. Looked up from germline, CDR1 is SGHTA and CDR2 is FQGNSA. The CDR3 sequence: CASSLAGGTRNIQYF. For the CDR3, the DNA is TGTGCCAGCAGCTTAGCGGGGGGGACCCGGAACATTCAGTACTTC.

This chain connects TRBV19 to TRBJ1-5; the match to TRBD1 covers 11 bases. This CDR3 comprises 16 residues. CDR1 and CDR2 from the germline V gene are LNHDA and SQIVND (reference sequence). V trimming: 4 bases; J trimming: 6 bases; junction bases outside the gene matches: 8. CDR3 loop: CASSRTGTGGVQPQHF. Written as DNA, the CDR3 is TGTGCCAGTAGTAGGACCGGGACAGGGGGGGTTCAGCCCCAGCATTTT. The complete variable domain, with remaining parts taken from reference TRBV19 and TRBJ1-5, reads DGGITQSPKYLFRKEGQNVTLSCEQNLNHDAMYWYRQDPGQGLRLIYYSQIVNDFQKGDIAEGYSVSREKKESFPLTVTSAQKNPTAFYLCASSRTGTGGVQPQHFGDGTRLSIL.

V usage is TRBV2 and J usage is TRBJ2-1; weak D call: TRBD2 (6 bases). V was shortened by 7 bases and J by 3 bases, with 13 bases between the two germline ends. CDR3 length equals 14 residues. Germline loops: CDR1 SNHLY, CDR2 FYNNEI. Here the CDR3 reads CASTLLGGYNEQFF. Written as DNA, the CDR3 is TGTGCCAGCACTCTGCTGGGGGGCTACAATGAGCAGTTCTTC.

This clonotype was counted only a few times. The CDR3 sequence: CASSLWGDRGQYEQYF. For the CDR3, the DNA is TGTGCCAGCAGCCTCTGGGGGGACAGGGGGCAATACGAGCAGTACTTC. The V and J genes are TRBV7-6 and TRBJ2-7, with 12 positions matching TRBD1. The CDR3 length is 16 residues. Trimming removed 5 bases from V and 4 bases from J; junction bases left unmatched: 9. Germline CDR1 reads SGHVS; CDR2 reads FNYEAQ.